A single sample is the source of the 27 T cell receptor beta chains below, sequenced in a study of blood T cell repertoires in COVID-19. Measured with immunoSEQ multiplex PCR; TCRdb has only the in-frame clones, and not every one. Of around 250,000 clones listed, more than 70% are singletons. The sequencing input was peripheral blood. The receptors derive from a man aged 35 to 55 with active or convalescent COVID-19.

The gene calls are TRBV18 and TRBJ2-7; TRBD2 is a possible D gene (6 bases). Germline V gene data show CDR1 as KGHSH and CDR2 as LQKENI. The CDR3 length is 13 residues. Trimming shortened V by 3 bases and J by 7 bases, and 13 bases separated the two germline ends. For the CDR3, the DNA is TGTGCCAGCTCACCCTCCGGGGCGGGAGAGCAGTACTTC. Translating it yields CASSPSGAGEQYF.

This clone came up a few times. The rearrangement uses TRBV7-8 and TRBJ1-1; weak D call: TRBD1 (5 bases). Trimming removed 4 bases at V and 5 bases at J, with 14 bases between. The germline V gene encodes CDR1 SGHVS and CDR2 FQNEAQ. This CDR3 region has 14 residues. The CDR3 bases are TGTGCCAGCAGCTCCGGTGGGGGAGGGACTGAAGCTTTCTTT. It codes for CASSSGGGGTEAFF. Full variable domain (rest looked up from reference TRBV7-8 and TRBJ1-1): GAGVSQSPRYKVAKRGQDVALRCDPISGHVSLFWYQQALGQGPEFLTYFQNEAQLDKSGLPSDRFFAERPEGSVSTLKIQRTQQEDSAVYLCASSSGGGGTEAFFGQGTRLTVV.

This clone was found a few times. The same CDR3 arises from other DNA sequences in this sample as well. The chain links TRBV12-3 or TRBV12-4 to TRBJ1-1; D is ambiguous. Trimming left V 3 bases short and J 1 base short, with 6 bases between. The CDR3 has 13 amino acids. CDR3 region: CASSFAGNTEAFF. In DNA, the CDR3 is TGTGCCAGCAGTTTCGCGGGGAACACTGAAGCTTTCTTT.

This chain links TRBV28 with TRBJ2-5, with 8 bases identical to TRBD1. V was pared by 5 bases and J by 4 bases, with 6 bases of the junction left unmatched. CDR3 size: 14 residues. Germline V CDR1 and CDR2: MDHEN, SYDVKM. CDR3 loop: CASSQAQGAETQYF. The CDR3 DNA sequence: TGTGCCAGCAGTCAAGCCCAGGGGGCAGAGACCCAGTACTTC. Full variable domain (remainder filled in from reference TRBV28 and TRBJ2-5): DVKVTQSSRYLVKRTGEKVFLECVQDMDHENMFWYRQDPGLGLRLIYFSYDVKMKEKGDIPEGYSVSREKKERFSLILESASTNQTSMYLCASSQAQGAETQYFGPGTRLLVL.

This chain connects TRBV5-4 to TRBJ2-3, with unresolved D. Germline CDR1 and CDR2: SGHNT and YYREEE (reference sequence). Trimming stripped 0 bases from V and 6 bases from J, with 20 bases between. The CDR3 consists of 17 residues. The CDR3, as DNA: TGTGCCAGCAGCTTGGGGCCTGGCGGCTACACTTTCGATACGCAGTATTTT. Its protein product is CASSLGPGGYTFDTQYF. Looking up the rest from reference TRBV5-4 and TRBJ2-3 gives the full variable domain: ETGVTQSPTHLIKTRGQQVTLRCSSQSGHNTVSWYQQALGQGPQFIFQYYREEENGRGNFPPRFSGLQFPNYSSELNVNALELDDSALYLCASSLGPGGYTFDTQYFGPGTRLTVL.

The chain employs TRBV7-8 and TRBJ2-2; D is unresolved. Trimming left V 0 bases short and J 6 bases short, with 14 bases between. CDR3 size: 16 residues. CDR1 is SGHVS and CDR2 is FQNEAQ in the germline V gene. The CDR3 protein is CASSLAEPPVAGELFF. CDR3 sequence (DNA): TGTGCCAGCAGCTTAGCGGAGCCCCCTGTGGCCGGGGAGCTGTTTTTT.

The chain couples TRBV11-3 to TRBJ2-4; 9 bases are a match to TRBD2. With 2 bases clipped from V and 6 bases from J, the junction kept 11 bases outside the gene matches. The V gene's germline CDR1 is SGHNT and CDR2 YENEEA. This CDR3 comprises 17 residues. DNA for the CDR3: TGTGCCAGCAGCTTAACCTTGCGGGGGGGCCCTGGAAACATTCAGTACTTC. Translated: CASSLTLRGGPGNIQYF.

The chain carries TRBV18 and TRBJ1-1, with TRBD1 matching 8 bases. CDR3 length equals 16 residues. Trimming at V came to 2 bases and at J to 0 bases, leaving 5 bases not matched to a gene. Germline V lookup: CDR1 KGHSH, CDR2 LQKENI. Here the CDR3 DNA reads TGTGCCAGCTCACCAAATACAGGGGGTATGAACACTGAAGCTTTCTTT. Its translation: CASSPNTGGMNTEAFF.

This clone was counted a single time. This chain connects TRBV7-9 to TRBJ2-7, with 7 bases fitting TRBD2. Germline trimming cut 3 bases from V and 5 bases from J; bases unmatched to any gene: 10. The CDR3 has 15 amino acids. Germline values: CDR1 SEHNR, CDR2 FQNEAQ (reference sequence). DNA for the CDR3: TGTGCCAGCAGCTTTTCCCGGGGAGGGTTCAACGAGCAGTACTTC. It yields the protein CASSFSRGGFNEQYF.

The chain recombines TRBV7-6 with TRBJ2-7, with unresolved D. The V end was cut by 6 bases, the J end by 0 bases, with 12 bases between. The CDR3 runs 14 residues. Germline loops: CDR1 SGHVS, CDR2 FNYEAQ. The CDR3 DNA reads TGTGCCAGCAGTCCTGCCAGTGGCTCCTACGAGCAGTACTTC. Its translation is CASSPASGSYEQYF. The full variable domain, completed using reference TRBV7-6 and TRBJ2-7, is GAGVSQSPRYKVTKRGQDVALRCDPISGHVSLYWYRQALGQGPEFLTYFNYEAQQDKSGLPNDRFSAERPEGSISTLTIQRTEQRDSAMYRCASSPASGSYEQYFGPGTRLTVT.

The rearrangement links TRBV18 to TRBJ1-5, with 7 bases that match TRBD1. V dropped 3 bases and J dropped 5; count of bases not matched to a gene: 10. Germline V gene data show CDR1 as KGHSH and CDR2 as LQKENI. This CDR3 spans 16 amino acids. DNA for the CDR3: TGTGCCAGCTCACCCTCCCCGGGACAGCATTATCAGCCCCAGCATTTT. The encoded protein is CASSPSPGQHYQPQHF. The whole variable domain, remainder taken from reference TRBV18 and TRBJ1-5, is NAGVMQNPRHLVRRRGQEARLRCSPMKGHSHVYWYRQLPEEGLKFMVYLQKENIIDESGMPKERFSAEFPKEGPSILRIQQVVRGDSAAYFCASSPSPGQHYQPQHFGDGTRLSIL.

This rearrangement joins TRBV25-1 to TRBJ1-2; 8 bases fit TRBD1. CDR3 size: 15 residues. V lost 3 bases to trimming and J lost 3 bases; unmatched junction nucleotides: 6. Germline values: CDR1 MGHDK, CDR2 SYGVNS. CDR3 coding DNA: TGTGCCAGCAGTGAGACAGGGGTGTTCGACTATGGCTACACCTTC. Its translation: CASSETGVFDYGYTF.

This sequence joins TRBV5-8 and TRBJ2-7, with D possibly being TRBD1 or TRBD2 (11 bases each). This CDR3 spans 19 amino acids. Germline CDR1 reads SGHTS; CDR2 reads YDEGEE. The V and J ends lost 4 bases and 3 bases respectively, with 29 bases between them. The CDR3 reads CASSRGTGGSSGRLYEQYF. The CDR3 DNA reads as TGTGCCAGCAGCCGGGGGACAGGGGGATCTAGCGGGAGGCTCTACGAGCAGTACTTC.

The chain joins TRBV20-1 to TRBJ2-1; TRBD2 is a possible D gene (7 bases). The CDR3 contains 16 residues. V lost 6 bases to trimming and J lost 0 bases, with 18 bases between them. Germline loops: CDR1 DFQATT, CDR2 SNEGSKA (reference sequence). The CDR3 DNA reads as TGCAGTGCCAGTTCTGGGGGCGGGAGCTCCTACAATGAGCAGTTCTTC. Encoded protein: CSASSGGGSSYNEQFF.

This clone came up once. This rearrangement joins TRBV13 to TRBJ1-2; 7 bases match TRBD1. The CDR3 is 15 residues long. Trimming cost V 2 bases and J 2 bases; bases outside gene matches: 5. Germline CDR1 and CDR2: PRHDT and FYEKMQ (reference sequence). CDR3 DNA sequence: TGTGCCAGCAGCTTAAGAGGGGGCCGCAACTATGGCTACACCTTC. As protein: CASSLRGGRNYGYTF.

The chain uses TRBV5-6 and TRBJ2-1; the D gene is possibly TRBD1 (6 bases). CDR1 SGHDT and CDR2 YYEEEE come from the germline V gene. The ends were cut back, 4 bases at V and 3 bases at J, with 14 bases in the middle. The CDR3 is made up of 15 amino acids. CDR3 loop: CASSRDGQIYNEQFF. DNA for the CDR3: TGTGCCAGCAGCAGGGATGGACAGATCTACAATGAGCAGTTCTTC. The whole variable domain, filled in from reference TRBV5-6 and TRBJ2-1, reads DAGVTQSPTHLIKTRGQQVTLRCSPKSGHDTVSWYQQALGQGPQFIFQYYEEEERQRGNFPDRFSGHQFPNYSSELNVNALLLGDSALYLCASSRDGQIYNEQFFGPGTRLTVL.

In its sample, this clone was seen a few times. This sequence joins TRBV27 and TRBJ1-2; 7 bases line up with TRBD1. The CDR3 is 14 residues long. The V segment lost 8 bases and the J segment 2 bases; nucleotides outside the gene matches: 8. CDR1 and CDR2 (germline): MNHEY, SMNVEV (reference sequence). For the CDR3, the DNA is TGTGCCAGCGGATGGGACAGCTTAAACTATGGCTACACCTTC. Its translation is CASGWDSLNYGYTF.

V and J are TRBV9 and TRBJ1-2; TRBD1 is a possible D gene (6 bases). CDR3 length: 16 residues. V was cut by 4 bases and J by 8 bases, with 24 bases left in between. The germline CDR1 and CDR2 sequences are SGDLS and YYNGEE. The CDR3 DNA reads TGTGCCAGCAGCCCAGAGAACAGGGCCCTCGGGGAAGGCTACACCTTC. Encoded protein: CASSPENRALGEGYTF.

The chain links TRBV5-1 to TRBJ2-2; D unclear. The V end was cut by 2 bases, the J end by 0 bases, with 8 bases between. Germline V gives CDR1 SGHRS, CDR2 YFSETQ. The CDR3 runs to 15 residues. The CDR3 region has the DNA TGCGCCAGCAGCTTAGCAGACACGAACACCGGGGAGCTGTTTTTT. It codes for CASSLADTNTGELFF.

The chain employs TRBV7-2 and TRBJ2-5, with 7 nucleotides matching TRBD1. After removal of 1 base from V and 8 bases from J, the junction contained 13 bases not matched to a gene. The CDR3 sequence is 16 residues long. The germline V gene has CDR1 SGHTA and CDR2 FQGNSA. Here the CDR3 reads CASSLGTGLVEGTQYF. The DNA for the CDR3 is TGTGCCAGCAGCTTAGGGACAGGCTTAGTTGAAGGTACCCAGTACTTC.

This rearrangement joins TRBV5-4 to TRBJ1-1, with D perhaps TRBD1 (5 bases). Deletions cut 4 bases from V and 0 bases from J, with 13 bases between. The CDR3 is 15 residues long. Germline CDR1 reads SGHNT; CDR2 reads YYREEE (reference sequence). CDR3 sequence: CASSNGRGLNTEAFF. The CDR3 DNA sequence: TGTGCCAGCAGCAACGGTAGGGGCCTGAACACTGAAGCTTTCTTT.

CDR3 residues: CAWRDRGHQPQHF. The CDR3 DNA sequence: TGTGCCTGGAGGGACAGGGGGCATCAGCCCCAGCATTTT. This rearrangement joins TRBV30 to TRBJ1-5; 11 bases line up with TRBD1. The germline gives CDR1 GTSNPN, CDR2 SVGIG (reference sequence). The CDR3 has 13 residues. After removal of 3 bases from V and 5 bases from J, the junction contained 0 bases not matched to a gene.

There are many counts of this clone. This sequence joins TRBV6-1 and TRBJ2-7, with 12 bases aligning to TRBD1. From germline, CDR1 is MNHNS and CDR2 SASEGT. The CDR3 consists of 16 residues. Trimming took 1 base from V and 2 from J; bases not matched to a gene: 3. CDR3 bases: TGTGCCAGCAGTGAAGGGGGGACAGGGGGCCCCTACGAGCAGTACTTC. It is translated as CASSEGGTGGPYEQYF.

V is TRBV28 and J is TRBJ1-4; the D gene is possibly TRBD1 (5 bases). Trimming pared 5 bases from V and 2 bases from J, leaving 6 bases between. The CDR3 runs 13 residues. Looked up from germline, CDR1 is MDHEN and CDR2 is SYDVKM. CDR3 in DNA: TGTGCCAGCAGTGCAGGGACTAATGAAAAACTGTTTTTT. This translates into CASSAGTNEKLFF.

The chain has TRBV30 and TRBJ2-2, with 8 bases lining up with TRBD1. The V gene's germline CDR1 is GTSNPN and CDR2 SVGIG (reference sequence). The CDR3 has 17 residues. Germline trimming cut 3 bases from V and 0 bases from J; bases unmatched to any gene: 9. In nucleotides, the CDR3 is TGTGCCTGGAGGCCACTCGGGACAGGAACGAACACCGGGGAGCTGTTTTTT. Translating it yields CAWRPLGTGTNTGELFF. Together with reference TRBV30 and TRBJ2-2, the CDR3 gives the full variable domain: SQTIHQWPATLVQPVGSPLSLECTVEGTSNPNLYWYRQAAGRGLQLLFYSVGIGQISSEVPQNLSASRPQDRQFILSSKKLLLSDSGFYLCAWRPLGTGTNTGELFFGEGSRLTVL.

CDR3 DNA: TGTGCCACCCTAACAGGGGTAGCGGCCGGGGAGCTGTTTTTT. As protein: CATLTGVAAGELFF. The chain has TRBV5-4 and TRBJ2-2; D might be TRBD1 (7 bases). The CDR3 is 14 amino acids. The ends were cut back, 9 bases at V and 6 bases at J, with 18 bases in the middle. Germline V gene lookup returns CDR1 SGHNT and CDR2 YYREEE (reference sequence).

This chain connects TRBV6-5 to TRBJ2-4; possible D gene TRBD1, 6 bases. Deletions cut 2 bases from V and 9 bases from J, with 20 bases between. Germline CDR1 is MNHEY and CDR2 is SVGAGI. The CDR3 runs to 16 residues. The CDR3 DNA sequence: TGTGCCAGCAGTTACAAAGGAGGTTCAGGGGCGAGCATTCAGTACTTC. Its protein product is CASSYKGGSGASIQYF.